This TCR beta chain was sequenced for a study of shared clonotypes between healthy human individuals. Study-wide results and limits: Read depth was anticipated to influence clonotype sharing among donors. The researchers took only blood, and tissue repertoires probably look different.

Sequencing was performed with immunoSEQ multiplex PCR; in TCRdb, only in-frame clones are kept and a portion is missing. The sample records about 960,000 clones, about three quarters being singletons. About this clone: Its antigen is currently unknown.

With V trimmed by 5 bases and J by 5 bases, 10 bases remained unmatched. Germline CDR1 is MNHEY and CDR2 is SMNVEV (reference sequence). CDR3 size: 16 residues. The chain employs TRBV27 and TRBJ2-7; 12 bases align to TRBD2. The sequenced sample consisted of memory CD4+ T cells sorted from blood. Subset noted: CD45RA-negative fraction. This receptor was taken from a man aged 18-30 years in good health. The CDR3 coding sequence is TGTGCCAGCAGTCTTCAGCGGACTAGCGGGAAACACGAGCAGTACTTC. Translation gives CASSLQRTSGKHEQYF.